A selection of T cell receptor beta chains follows, all from one sample in a study of early T cells in non-severe SARS-CoV-2 infection. TCRdb reanalysed the 5' RACE reads using MiXCR and keeps one entry per CDR3 protein. The repertoire holds roughly 41,000 distinct CDR3 sequences, with 5.4% as singletons. The starting material was whole blood, obtained at baseline. These receptors all stem from an adult who was a healthcare worker with PCR-confirmed SARS-CoV-2 infection or an uninfected control (not recorded which). Each CDR3 is given with its conserved first and last residue. The D gene is left open where the match is weak. Clone sizes are given selectively: once, few, many, or a class where the clone is expanded.

clone size	J gene	D gene	V gene	CDR3 protein	CDR3 DNA
-	TRBJ1-2	-	TRBV7-9	CASSLEEGPYGYTF	TGTGCCAGCAGCTTAGAAGAGGGACCCTATGGCTACACCTTC
many	TRBJ2-1	-	TRBV28	CASSLPLQGGSNNEQFF	TGTGCCAGCAGTTTACCATTACAGGGCGGGTCAAACAATGAGCAGTTCTTC
many	TRBJ2-2	TRBD2	TRBV7-7	CASAGRVTGELFF	TGTGCTAGTGCCGGGAGGGTCACCGGGGAGCTGTTTTTT
many	TRBJ1-3	-	TRBV6-5	CASSIWGYGNTIYF	TGTGCCAGCAGTATCTGGGGGTATGGAAACACCATATATTTT
many	TRBJ2-7	TRBD2	TRBV7-3	CASSSREGEQYF	TGTGCCAGCAGCTCCCGGGAGGGAGAGCAGTACTTC
many	TRBJ2-2	-	TRBV24-1	CATSDPNHRELFF	TGTGCCACCAGTGATCCTAACCACCGGGAGCTGTTTTTT
many	TRBJ1-1	-	TRBV5-4	CASSMIGSPNTEAFF	TGTGCCAGCAGTATGATAGGTTCGCCGAACACTGAAGCTTTCTTT
few	TRBJ2-7	TRBD2	TRBV18	CASSPFTSGSSYEQYF	TGTGCCAGCTCACCTTTTACTAGCGGGAGCTCCTACGAGCAGTACTTC
many	TRBJ1-2	-	TRBV18	CASSPPGGTVDVYGYTF	TGTGCCAGCTCACCACCGGGAGGGACGGTGGATGTCTATGGCTACACCTTC
-	TRBJ2-1	-	TRBV29-1	CSVGGQRYNEQFF	TGCAGCGTCGGGGGACAGAGATACAATGAGCAGTTCTTC
-	TRBJ2-3	-	TRBV4-1	CASSQDGVSTDTQYF	TGCGCCAGCAGCCAAGATGGGGTTAGCACAGATACGCAGTATTTT
few	TRBJ2-3	-	TRBV7-8	CASTPRRADTQYF	TGTGCCAGCACCCCTCGCCGGGCAGATACGCAGTATTTT
many	TRBJ2-4	-	TRBV1	CTSSPRGAKNIQYF	TGCACCAGCAGTCCGCGGGGGGCCAAAAACATTCAGTACTTC
many	TRBJ2-1	TRBD2	TRBV18	CASSPGLAGGRGEQFF	TGTGCCAGCTCACCAGGGCTAGCGGGAGGTCGAGGGGAGCAGTTCTTC
few	TRBJ2-7	TRBD2	TRBV27	CASSPELAGGTYEQYF	TGTGCCAGCAGCCCTGAGCTAGCGGGGGGAACCTACGAGCAGTACTTC
many	TRBJ2-5	TRBD1	TRBV7-9	CASSLSETGVRRETQYF	TGTGCCAGCAGCTTATCGGAGACAGGGGTTCGTAGGGAGACCCAGTACTTC
many	TRBJ2-3	TRBD2	TRBV13	CASLRSGSADTQYF	TGTGCCAGCCTACGGAGCGGGAGTGCAGATACGCAGTATTTT
-	TRBJ2-2	-	TRBV9	CASRSASATGELFF	TGTGCCAGCAGATCGGCCAGCGCCACCGGGGAGCTGTTTTTT
few	TRBJ1-1	-	TRBV6-1	CASSGGRALNTEAFF	TGTGCCAGCAGTGGGGGCCGGGCCCTGAACACTGAAGCTTTCTTT
many	TRBJ2-7	-	TRBV28	CASTPLRATYEQYF	TGTGCCAGCACCCCCCTTAGGGCGACTTACGAGCAGTACTTC
-	TRBJ2-7	-	TRBV25-1	CASSDPLGVSYEQYF	TGTGCCAGCAGTGATCCCCTCGGGGTTTCCTACGAGCAGTACTTC
many	TRBJ1-5	-	TRBV12-3/TRBV12-4	CASSLGTLSNQPQHF	TGTGCCAGCAGCCTAGGGACATTAAGCAATCAGCCCCAGCATTTT
many	TRBJ2-5	TRBD1	TRBV29-1	CSVGTGPETQYF	TGCAGCGTGGGGACAGGGCCAGAGACCCAGTACTTC
many	TRBJ2-1	-	TRBV29-1	CSVEVPGSWYNEQFF	TGCAGCGTTGAAGTCCCCGGGAGTTGGTACAATGAGCAGTTCTTC
many	TRBJ2-3	TRBD1	TRBV29-1	CSVAGTGGAETQYF	TGCAGCGTCGCTGGGACAGGGGGCGCGGAAACGCAGTATTTT
many	TRBJ2-1	TRBD1	TRBV11-2	CASSLGQGRNEQFF	TGTGCCAGCAGCTTAGGACAGGGTCGCAATGAGCAGTTCTTC